This TCR beta chain comes out of a study of tumor-infiltrating lymphocytes in primary liver carcinoma. Whole-study context: Tumors were staged T1-T3 N0M0 and measured about 4.2 to 10 cm across.

The input was 450 to 550 ng total RNA; TCR beta cDNA was made from it with a constant-region primer. Slightly modified ARM-PCR with three nested multiplex PCR rounds yielded TCR beta libraries. With TRBV1-TRBV30 forward primers and a C-beta reverse primer, the first two PCR rounds were run for roughly 10 cycles each. TCRdb re-called the multiplex PCR reads through MiXCR, storing one row per CDR3 protein. The data show approximately 330,000 distinct CDR3 sequences, with about 61% seen just once and about 6% held by the top ten. Germline V gene sequence: CDR1 SGHAT, CDR2 FQDESV (reference sequence). The CDR3 extends over 12 amino acids. Unsorted whole blood yielded blood RNA, and germline DNA was extracted as well. As concerns this clonotype: One end of the junction is discordant with germline, which a read error may explain.

The receptor was derived from a man aged 40-50 years with primary liver carcinoma and hepatitis B virus infection. The sample consisted of peripheral blood. The J gene is TRBJ2-5, the V gene TRBV11-1; D may match TRBD1 or TRBD2 (5 bases each). The CDR3 DNA reads as TGTGCCAGCGGCCGGGGCCAAGAGAGCCAGTACTTC. This translates into CASGRGQESQYF.